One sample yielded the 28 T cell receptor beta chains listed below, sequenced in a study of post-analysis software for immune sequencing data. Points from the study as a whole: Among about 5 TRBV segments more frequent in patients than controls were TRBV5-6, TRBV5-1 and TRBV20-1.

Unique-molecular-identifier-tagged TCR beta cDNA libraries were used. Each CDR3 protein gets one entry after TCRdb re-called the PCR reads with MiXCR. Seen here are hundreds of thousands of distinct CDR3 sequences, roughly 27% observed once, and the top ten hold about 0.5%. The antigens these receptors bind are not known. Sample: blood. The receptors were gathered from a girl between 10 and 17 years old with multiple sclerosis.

CDR3 residues: CASSLALGRGDEAFF. The DNA of the CDR3 is TGTGCCAGCAGCTTAGCGCTGGGTCGCGGCGATGAAGCTTTCTTT. The J gene is TRBJ1-1, the V gene TRBV7-9; D is ambiguous. This CDR3 spans 15 amino acids. CDR1 is SEHNR and CDR2 is FQNEAQ in the germline V gene (reference sequence). The V gene lost 0 bases and the J gene lost 7 bases, with 15 bases spanning the gap.

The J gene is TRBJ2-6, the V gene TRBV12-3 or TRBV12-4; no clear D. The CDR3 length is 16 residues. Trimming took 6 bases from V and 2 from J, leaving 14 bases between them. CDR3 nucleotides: TGTGCCAGCAGCCGCTCCCGCAGTGCTGGGGCCAACGTCCTGACTTTC. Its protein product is CASSRSRSAGANVLTF.

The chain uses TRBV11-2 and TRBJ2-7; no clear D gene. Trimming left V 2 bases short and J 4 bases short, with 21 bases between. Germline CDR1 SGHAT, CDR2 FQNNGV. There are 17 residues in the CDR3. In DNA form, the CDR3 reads TGTGCCAGCAGCTTAACCCCCTCTCGACCGGGTAATTACGAGCAGTACTTC. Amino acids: CASSLTPSRPGNYEQYF. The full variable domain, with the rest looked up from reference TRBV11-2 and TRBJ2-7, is EAGVAQSPRYKIIEKRQSVAFWCNPISGHATLYWYQQILGQGPKLLIQFQNNGVVDDSQLPKDRFSAERLKGVDSTLKIQPAKLEDSAVYLCASSLTPSRPGNYEQYFGPGTRLTVT.

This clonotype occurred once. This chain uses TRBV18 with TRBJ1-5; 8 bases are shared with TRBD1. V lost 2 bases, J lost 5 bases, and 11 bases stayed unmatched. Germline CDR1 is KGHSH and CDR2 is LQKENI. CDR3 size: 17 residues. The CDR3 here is CASSPARTTGVDQPQHF. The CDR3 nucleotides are TGTGCCAGCTCACCAGCGCGCACGACAGGGGTGGATCAGCCCCAGCATTTT.

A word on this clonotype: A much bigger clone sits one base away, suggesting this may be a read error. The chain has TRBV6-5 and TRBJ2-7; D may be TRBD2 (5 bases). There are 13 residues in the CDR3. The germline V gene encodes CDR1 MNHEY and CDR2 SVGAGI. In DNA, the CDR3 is TGTGCCAGCAGGTACTCGAGAGGGCGCGAGCAGTACTTC. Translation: CASRYSRGREQYF.

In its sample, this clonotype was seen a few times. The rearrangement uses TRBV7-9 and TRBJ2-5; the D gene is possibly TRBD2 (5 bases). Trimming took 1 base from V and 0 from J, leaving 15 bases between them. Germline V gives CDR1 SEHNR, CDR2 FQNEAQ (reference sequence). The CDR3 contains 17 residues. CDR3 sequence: CASSLEGDALYQETQYF. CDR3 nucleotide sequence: TGTGCCAGCAGCTTAGAGGGAGACGCCTTGTACCAAGAGACCCAGTACTTC. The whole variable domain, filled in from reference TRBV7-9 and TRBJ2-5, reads DTGVSQNPRHKITKRGQNVTFRCDPISEHNRLYWYRQTLGQGPEFLTYFQNEAQLEKSRLLSDRFSAERPKGSFSTLEIQRTEQGDSAMYLCASSLEGDALYQETQYFGPGTRLLVL.

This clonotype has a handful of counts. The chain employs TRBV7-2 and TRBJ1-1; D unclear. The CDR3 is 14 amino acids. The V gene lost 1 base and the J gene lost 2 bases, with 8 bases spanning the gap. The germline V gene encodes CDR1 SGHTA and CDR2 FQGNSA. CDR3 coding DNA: TGTGCCAGCAGCTTAGTATCAGTAAACACTGAAGCTTTCTTT. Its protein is CASSLVSVNTEAFF.

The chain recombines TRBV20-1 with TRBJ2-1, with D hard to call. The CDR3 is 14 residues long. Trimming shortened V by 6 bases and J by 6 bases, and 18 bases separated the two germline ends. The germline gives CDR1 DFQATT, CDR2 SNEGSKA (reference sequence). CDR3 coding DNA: TGCAGTGCCAAAGACTCCCAACTCAGCAATGAGCAGTTCTTC. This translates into CSAKDSQLSNEQFF.

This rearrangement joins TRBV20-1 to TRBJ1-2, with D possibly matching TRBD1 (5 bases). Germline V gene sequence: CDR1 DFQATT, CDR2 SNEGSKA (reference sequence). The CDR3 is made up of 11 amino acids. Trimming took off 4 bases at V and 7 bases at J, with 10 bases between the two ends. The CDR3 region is CSATGFFGYTF. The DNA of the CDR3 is TGCAGTGCTACAGGGTTCTTTGGCTACACCTTC.

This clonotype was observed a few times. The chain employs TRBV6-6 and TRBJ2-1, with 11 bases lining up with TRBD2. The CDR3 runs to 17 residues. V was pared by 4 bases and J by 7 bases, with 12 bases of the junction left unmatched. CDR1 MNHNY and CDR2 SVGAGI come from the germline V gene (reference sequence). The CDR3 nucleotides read TGTGCCAGCAGTTTAGCGGGGGGGCCTATGAGGGTAAATGAGCAGTTCTTC. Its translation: CASSLAGGPMRVNEQFF.

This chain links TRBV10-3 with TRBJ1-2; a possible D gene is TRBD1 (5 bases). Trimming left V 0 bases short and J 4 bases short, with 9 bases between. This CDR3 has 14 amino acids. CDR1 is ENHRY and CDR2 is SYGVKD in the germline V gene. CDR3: CAISESPGIYGYTF. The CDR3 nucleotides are TGTGCCATCAGTGAGTCGCCAGGGATCTATGGCTACACCTTC.

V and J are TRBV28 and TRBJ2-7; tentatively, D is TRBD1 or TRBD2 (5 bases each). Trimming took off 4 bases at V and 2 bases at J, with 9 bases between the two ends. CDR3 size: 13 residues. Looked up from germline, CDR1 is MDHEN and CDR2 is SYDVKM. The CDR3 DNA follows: TGTGCCAGCAGTTCCCTGGGACCCTACGAGCAGTACGTC. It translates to CASSSLGPYEQYV.

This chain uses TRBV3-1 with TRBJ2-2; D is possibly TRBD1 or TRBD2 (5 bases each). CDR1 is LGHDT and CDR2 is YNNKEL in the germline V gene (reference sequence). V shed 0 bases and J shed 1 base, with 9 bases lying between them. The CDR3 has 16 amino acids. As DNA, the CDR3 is TGTGCCAGCAGCCAAGATGTGGGGGAGAACACCGGGGAGCTGTTTTTT. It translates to CASSQDVGENTGELFF.

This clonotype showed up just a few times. The CDR3 is CASWRGPNSPLHF. DNA of the CDR3: TGTGCCAGCTGGCGGGGCCCAAATTCACCCCTCCACTTT. The V and J genes are TRBV27 and TRBJ1-6; maybe TRBD1 (5 bases). Trimming cost V 8 bases and J 7 bases, with 12 bases left between them. The CDR3 contains 13 residues. Looked up from germline, CDR1 is MNHEY and CDR2 is SMNVEV (reference sequence).

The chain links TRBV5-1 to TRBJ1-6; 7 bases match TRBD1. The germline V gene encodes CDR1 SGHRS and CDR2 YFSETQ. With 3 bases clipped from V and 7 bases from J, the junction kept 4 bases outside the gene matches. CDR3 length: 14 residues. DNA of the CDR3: TGCGCCAGCAGCTCGGGACAGACCAATTCACCCCTCCACTTT. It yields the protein CASSSGQTNSPLHF.

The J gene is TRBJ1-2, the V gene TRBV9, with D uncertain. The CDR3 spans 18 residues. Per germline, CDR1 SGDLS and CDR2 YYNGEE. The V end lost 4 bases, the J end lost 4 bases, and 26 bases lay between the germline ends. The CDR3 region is CASSPFGELSGLGYGYTF. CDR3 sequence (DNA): TGTGCCAGCAGCCCCTTCGGGGAGCTATCGGGTTTGGGCTATGGCTACACCTTC.

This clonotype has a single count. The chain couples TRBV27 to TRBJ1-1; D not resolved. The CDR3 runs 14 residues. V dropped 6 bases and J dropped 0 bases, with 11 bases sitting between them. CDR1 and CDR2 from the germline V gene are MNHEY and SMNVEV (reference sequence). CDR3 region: CASRLLSVNTEAFF. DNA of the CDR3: TGTGCCAGCAGGTTACTTTCTGTGAACACTGAAGCTTTCTTT.

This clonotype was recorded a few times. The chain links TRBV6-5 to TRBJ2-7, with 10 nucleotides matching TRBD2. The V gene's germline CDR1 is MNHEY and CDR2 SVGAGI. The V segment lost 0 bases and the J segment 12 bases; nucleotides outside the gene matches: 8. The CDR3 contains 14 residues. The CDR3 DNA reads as TGTGCCAGCAGTTACTCGACTCTAGCGGGAGAGGCGTACTTC. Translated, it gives CASSYSTLAGEAYF.

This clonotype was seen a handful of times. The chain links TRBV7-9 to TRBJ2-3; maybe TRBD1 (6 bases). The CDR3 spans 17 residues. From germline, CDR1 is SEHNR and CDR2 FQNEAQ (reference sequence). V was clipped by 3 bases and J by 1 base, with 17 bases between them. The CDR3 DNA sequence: TGTGCCAGCAGCTTCGGGACCGGCCAGGGGCGCACAGATACGCAGTATTTT. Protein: CASSFGTGQGRTDTQYF.

CDR3 nucleotides: TGCGCCAGCAGTCGCGGGAGCGCGGGGGGGGATGAGCAGTTCTTC. Amino acids: CASSRGSAGGDEQFF. This chain links TRBV5-1 with TRBJ2-1; TRBD2 matches 9 bases. This CDR3 spans 15 amino acids. Germline CDR1 is SGHRS and CDR2 is YFSETQ. V lost 5 bases and J lost 8; bases outside the gene matches: 11. Full variable domain (missing parts from reference TRBV5-1 and TRBJ2-1): KAGVTQTPRYLIKTRGQQVTLSCSPISGHRSVSWYQQTPGQGLQFLFEYFSETQRNKGNFPGRFSGRQFSNSRSEMNVSTLELGDSALYLCASSRGSAGGDEQFFGPGTRLTVL.

CDR3 region: CASSQVNSNNEQFF. CDR3 coding DNA: TGTGCCAGCAGCCAAGTCAATAGTAATAATGAGCAGTTCTTC. This chain joins TRBV3-1 and TRBJ2-1; D not resolved. Trimming stripped 1 base from V and 7 bases from J, with 11 bases between. Germline-derived CDR1 and CDR2 are LGHDT and YNNKEL (reference sequence). The CDR3 spans 14 residues.

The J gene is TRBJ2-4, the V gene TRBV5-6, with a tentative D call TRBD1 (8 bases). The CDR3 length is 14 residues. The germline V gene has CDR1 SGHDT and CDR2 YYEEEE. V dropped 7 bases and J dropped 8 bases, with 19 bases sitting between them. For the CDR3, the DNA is TGTGCCAGCGGCGGGGGACAGGCTGTGGACATTCAGTACTTC. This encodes CASGGGQAVDIQYF.

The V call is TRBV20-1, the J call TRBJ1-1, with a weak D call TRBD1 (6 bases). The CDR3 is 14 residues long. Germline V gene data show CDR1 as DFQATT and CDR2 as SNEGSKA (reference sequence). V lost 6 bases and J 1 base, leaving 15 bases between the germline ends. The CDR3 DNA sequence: TGCAGTGCCAGGGGCGGGGAGGCGAACACTGAAGCTTTCTTT. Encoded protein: CSARGGEANTEAFF.

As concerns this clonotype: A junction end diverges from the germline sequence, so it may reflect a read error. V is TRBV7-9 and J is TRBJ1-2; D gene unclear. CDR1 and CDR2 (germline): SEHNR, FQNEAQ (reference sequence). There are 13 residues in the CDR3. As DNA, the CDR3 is TGCGCCAGCAGCTTAGCAGAAGTCTATGGCTACACCTTC. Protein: CASSLAEVYGYTF.

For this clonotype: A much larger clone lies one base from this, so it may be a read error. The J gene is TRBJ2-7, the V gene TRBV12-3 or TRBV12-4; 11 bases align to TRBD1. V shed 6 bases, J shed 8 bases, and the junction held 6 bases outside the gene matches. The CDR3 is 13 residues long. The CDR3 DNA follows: TGTGCCAGCAGGTCGGACAGGGGGCGCAAGCAGTACTTC. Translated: CASRSDRGRKQYF.

The CDR3 coding sequence is TGTGCCAGCAGCTTAGGGGCAGGGGGACACTATGGCTACACCTTC. It translates to CASSLGAGGHYGYTF. The chain uses TRBV7-9 and TRBJ1-2, with 7 bases lining up with TRBD1. The germline gives CDR1 SEHNR, CDR2 FQNEAQ (reference sequence). Losses at the gene ends were 1 base for V and 3 bases for J; bases not matched to a gene: 5. The CDR3 has 15 amino acids.

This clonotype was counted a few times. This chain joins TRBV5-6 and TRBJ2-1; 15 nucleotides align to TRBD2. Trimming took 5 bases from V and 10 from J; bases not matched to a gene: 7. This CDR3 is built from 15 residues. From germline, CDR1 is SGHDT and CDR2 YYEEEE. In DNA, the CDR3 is TGTGCCAGCAGTCGGGGACTAGCGGGGGGAGGGGAGCAGTTCTTC. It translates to CASSRGLAGGGEQFF.

This CDR3 reads CSARAPGARFEETQYF. CDR3 DNA sequence: TGCAGTGCTAGAGCTCCCGGAGCGCGGTTCGAAGAGACCCAGTACTTC. The J gene is TRBJ2-5, the V gene TRBV20-1; D gene uncertain. This CDR3 has 16 residues. CDR1 is DFQATT, CDR2 SNEGSKA, per germline (reference sequence). Trimming removed 1 base at V and 3 bases at J, with 18 bases between.